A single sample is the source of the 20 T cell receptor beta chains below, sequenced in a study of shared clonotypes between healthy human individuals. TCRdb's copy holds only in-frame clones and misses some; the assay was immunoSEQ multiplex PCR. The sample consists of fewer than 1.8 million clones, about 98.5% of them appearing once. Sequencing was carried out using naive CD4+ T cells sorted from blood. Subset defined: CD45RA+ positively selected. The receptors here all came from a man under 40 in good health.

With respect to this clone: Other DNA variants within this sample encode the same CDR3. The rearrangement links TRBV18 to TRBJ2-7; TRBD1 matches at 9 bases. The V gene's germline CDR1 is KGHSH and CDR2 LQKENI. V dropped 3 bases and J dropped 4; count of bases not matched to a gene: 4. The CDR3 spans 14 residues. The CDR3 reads CASSPGTGRYEQYF. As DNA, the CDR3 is TGTGCCAGCTCACCCGGGACAGGGAGGTACGAGCAGTACTTC.

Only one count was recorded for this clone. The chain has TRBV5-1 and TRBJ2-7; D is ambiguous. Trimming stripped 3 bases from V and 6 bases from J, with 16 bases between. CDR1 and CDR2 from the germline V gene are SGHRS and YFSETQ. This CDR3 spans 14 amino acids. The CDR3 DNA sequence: TGCGCCAGCAGCTCTGGTCTTGGTTTTGTCGAGCAGTACTTC. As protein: CASSSGLGFVEQYF.

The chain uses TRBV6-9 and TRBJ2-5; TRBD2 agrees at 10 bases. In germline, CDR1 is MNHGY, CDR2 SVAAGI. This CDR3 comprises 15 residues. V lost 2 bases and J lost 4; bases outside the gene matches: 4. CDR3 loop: CASSYPSGSGETQYF. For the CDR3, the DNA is TGTGCCAGCAGTTATCCTAGCGGGAGTGGAGAGACCCAGTACTTC.

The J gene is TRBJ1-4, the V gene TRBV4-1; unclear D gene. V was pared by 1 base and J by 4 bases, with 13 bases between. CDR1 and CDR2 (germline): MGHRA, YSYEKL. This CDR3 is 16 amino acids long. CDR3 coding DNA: TGCGCCAGCAGCCAAGTCCGGCTAGGGAGTAATGAAAAACTGTTTTTT. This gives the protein CASSQVRLGSNEKLFF.

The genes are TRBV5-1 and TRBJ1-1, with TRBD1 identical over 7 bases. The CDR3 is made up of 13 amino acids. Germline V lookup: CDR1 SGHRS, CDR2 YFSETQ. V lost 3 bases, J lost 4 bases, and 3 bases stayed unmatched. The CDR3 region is CASSSDRATEAFF. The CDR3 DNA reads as TGCGCCAGCAGCTCCGACAGGGCCACTGAAGCTTTCTTT.

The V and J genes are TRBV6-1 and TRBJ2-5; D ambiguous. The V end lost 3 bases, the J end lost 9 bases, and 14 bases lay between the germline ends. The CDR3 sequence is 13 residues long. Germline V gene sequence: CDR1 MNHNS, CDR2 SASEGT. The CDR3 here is CASSEGTAMAQYF. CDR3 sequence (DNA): TGTGCCAGCAGTGAGGGCACAGCCATGGCCCAGTACTTC.

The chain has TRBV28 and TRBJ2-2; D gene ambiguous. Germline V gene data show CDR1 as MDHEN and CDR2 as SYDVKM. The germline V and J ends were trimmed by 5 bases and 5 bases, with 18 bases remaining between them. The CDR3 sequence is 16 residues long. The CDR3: CASSHPPKTSTGELFF. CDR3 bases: TGTGCCAGCAGTCATCCACCTAAGACCAGTACCGGGGAGCTGTTTTTT.

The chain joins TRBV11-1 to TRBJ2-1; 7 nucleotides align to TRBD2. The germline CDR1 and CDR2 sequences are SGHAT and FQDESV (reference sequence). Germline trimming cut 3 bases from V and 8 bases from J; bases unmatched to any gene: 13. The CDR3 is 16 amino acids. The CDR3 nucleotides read TGTGCCAGCAGCTTCCGGGGGGAAGGGTTATTGGATGAGCAGTTCTTC. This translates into CASSFRGEGLLDEQFF.

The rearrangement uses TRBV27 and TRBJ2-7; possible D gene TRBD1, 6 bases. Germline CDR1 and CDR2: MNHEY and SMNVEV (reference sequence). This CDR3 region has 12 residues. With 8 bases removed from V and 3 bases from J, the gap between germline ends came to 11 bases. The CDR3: CASQGGDYEQYF. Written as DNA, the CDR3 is TGTGCCAGCCAAGGGGGAGACTACGAGCAGTACTTC.

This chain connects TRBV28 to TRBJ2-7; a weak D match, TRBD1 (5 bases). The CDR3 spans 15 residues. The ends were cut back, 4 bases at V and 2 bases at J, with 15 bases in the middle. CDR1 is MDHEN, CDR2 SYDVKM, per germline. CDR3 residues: CASSSQTVLAYEQYF. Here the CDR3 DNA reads TGTGCCAGCAGTTCCCAGACAGTTTTGGCCTACGAGCAGTACTTC.

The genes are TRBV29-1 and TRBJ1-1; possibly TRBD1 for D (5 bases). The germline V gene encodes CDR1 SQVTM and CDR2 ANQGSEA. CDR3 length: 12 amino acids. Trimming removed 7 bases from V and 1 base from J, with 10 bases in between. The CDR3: CSGRDANTEAFF. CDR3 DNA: TGCAGCGGAAGGGACGCGAACACTGAAGCTTTCTTT.

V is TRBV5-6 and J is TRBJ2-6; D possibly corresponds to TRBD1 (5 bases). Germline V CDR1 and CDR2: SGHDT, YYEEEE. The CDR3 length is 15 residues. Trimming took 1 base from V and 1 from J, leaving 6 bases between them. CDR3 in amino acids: CASSLPGSGANVLTF. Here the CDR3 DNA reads TGTGCCAGCAGCTTGCCAGGGTCTGGGGCCAACGTCCTGACTTTC.

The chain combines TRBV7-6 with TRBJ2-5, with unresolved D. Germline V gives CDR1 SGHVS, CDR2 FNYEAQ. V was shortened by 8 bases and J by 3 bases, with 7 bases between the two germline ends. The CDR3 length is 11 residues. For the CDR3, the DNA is TGTGCCAGCTCGGATGAAGAGACCCAGTACTTC. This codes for CASSDEETQYF.

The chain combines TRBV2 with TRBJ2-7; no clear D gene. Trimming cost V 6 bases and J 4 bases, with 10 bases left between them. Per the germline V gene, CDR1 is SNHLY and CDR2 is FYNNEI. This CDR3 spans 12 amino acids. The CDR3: CASSPSYYEQYF. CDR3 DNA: TGTGCCAGCAGCCCTTCGTATTACGAGCAGTACTTC.

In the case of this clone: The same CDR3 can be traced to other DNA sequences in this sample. CDR3 in amino acids: CASSSGTSGSTDTQYF. The DNA of the CDR3 is TGTGCCAGCAGCTCTGGGACTAGCGGGAGCACAGATACGCAGTATTTT. The chain joins TRBV11-3 to TRBJ2-3; 12 nucleotides match TRBD2. Per germline, CDR1 SGHNT and CDR2 YENEEA. The CDR3 extends over 16 amino acids. Trimming removed 4 bases from V and 0 bases from J; junction bases left unmatched: 2.

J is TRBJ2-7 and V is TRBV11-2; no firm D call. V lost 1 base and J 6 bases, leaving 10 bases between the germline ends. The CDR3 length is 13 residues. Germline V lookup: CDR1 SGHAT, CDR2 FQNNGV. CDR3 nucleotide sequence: TGTGCCAGCAGCTTAGGCGGTACGGTCGAGCAGTACTTC. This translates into CASSLGGTVEQYF.

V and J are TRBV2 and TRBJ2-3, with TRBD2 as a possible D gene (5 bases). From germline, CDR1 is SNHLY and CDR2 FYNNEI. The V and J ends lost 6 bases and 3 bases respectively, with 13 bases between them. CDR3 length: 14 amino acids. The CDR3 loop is CASSERWTTDTQYF. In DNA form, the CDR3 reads TGTGCCAGCAGCGAGCGGTGGACTACAGATACGCAGTATTTT.

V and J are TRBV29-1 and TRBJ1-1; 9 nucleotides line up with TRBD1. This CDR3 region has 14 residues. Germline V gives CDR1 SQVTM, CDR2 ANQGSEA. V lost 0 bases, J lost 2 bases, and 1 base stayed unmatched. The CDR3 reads CSVEDTGGNTEAFF. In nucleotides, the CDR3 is TGCAGCGTTGAAGATACAGGGGGCAACACTGAAGCTTTCTTT.

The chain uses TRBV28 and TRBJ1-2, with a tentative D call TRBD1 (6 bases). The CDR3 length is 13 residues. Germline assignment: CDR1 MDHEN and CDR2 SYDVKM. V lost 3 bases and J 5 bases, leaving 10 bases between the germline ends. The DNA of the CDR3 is TGTGCCAGCAGTTTTAGGGGGAGGTATGGCTACACCTTC. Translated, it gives CASSFRGRYGYTF.

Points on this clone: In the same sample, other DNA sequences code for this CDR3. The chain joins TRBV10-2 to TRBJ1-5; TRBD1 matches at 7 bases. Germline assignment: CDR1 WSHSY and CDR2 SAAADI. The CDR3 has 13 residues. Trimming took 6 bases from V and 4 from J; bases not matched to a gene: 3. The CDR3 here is CASRDRVNQPQHF. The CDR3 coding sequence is TGCGCCAGCAGAGACAGGGTAAATCAGCCCCAGCATTTT.